A single sample is the source of the 10 T cell receptor beta chains below, sequenced in a study of human T cells and chemical hapten exposure. TCRdb re-called the RACE reads through MiXCR, storing one row per CDR3 protein. The sample holds roughly 120,000 distinct CDR3 sequences, 12% seen once. Time point indicated: patch test 1, 2 weeks after DPC sensitization. As to treatment: therapeutic diphenylcyclopropenone sensitization with weekly scalp DPC. The specimen was whole blood, collected in connection with sensitization to the hapten diphenylcyclopropenone (DPC). The receptors come from a woman in her forties or fifties with alopecia areata. Some clones in this sample may be carry-over from other donors' samples.

This clonotype was recorded many times. J is TRBJ2-3 and V is TRBV18; TRBD1 aligns across 9 bases. The V segment lost 2 bases and the J segment 2 bases; nucleotides outside the gene matches: 11. The CDR3 has 18 residues. The germline V gene encodes CDR1 KGHSH and CDR2 LQKENI. In DNA form, the CDR3 reads TGTGCCAGCTCACCAAATATTGTGGGACAGGGTCTCACAGATACGCAGTATTTT. Amino acid sequence: CASSPNIVGQGLTDTQYF.

This clonotype was seen ten or more times. The gene calls are TRBV11-2 and TRBJ1-4; D is perhaps TRBD1 (5 bases). V was shortened by 7 bases and J by 5 bases, with 11 bases between the two germline ends. This CDR3 comprises 13 residues. CDR1 is SGHAT, CDR2 FQNNGV, per germline. The CDR3 DNA reads as TGTGCCAGCACCCGAACAGGAAATGAAAAACTGTTTTTT. It yields the protein CASTRTGNEKLFF.

There are many counts of this clonotype. The chain has TRBV20-1 and TRBJ1-6, with unresolved D. The germline V gene encodes CDR1 DFQATT and CDR2 SNEGSKA (reference sequence). CDR3 length equals 13 residues. V lost 4 bases and J 3 bases, leaving 7 bases between the germline ends. The CDR3 loop is CSAKGDYNSPLHF. The DNA of the CDR3 is TGCAGTGCTAAGGGAGACTATAATTCACCCCTCCACTTT.

In its sample, this clonotype was seen many times. V is TRBV18 and J is TRBJ2-1, with 7 bases matching TRBD1. This CDR3 has 16 amino acids. In germline, CDR1 is KGHSH, CDR2 LQKENI. V lost 0 bases and J lost 5; bases outside the gene matches: 7. DNA for the CDR3: TGTGCCAGCTCACCACCACAGGGGCAAGGACACAATGAGCAGTTCTTC. Protein product: CASSPPQGQGHNEQFF.

In its sample, this clonotype was seen many times. This chain uses TRBV6-1 with TRBJ1-2, with 8 bases aligning to TRBD1. The CDR3 contains 16 residues. The V and J ends lost 6 bases and 2 bases, in that order; junction bases with no gene match: 11. Germline lookup yields CDR1 MNHNS and CDR2 SASEGT. CDR3 DNA sequence: TGTGCCAGCAGATCAACACAGGGGGAGTGGAACTATGGCTACACCTTC. It specifies CASRSTQGEWNYGYTF.

The sample holds many counts of this clonotype. This sequence joins TRBV20-1 and TRBJ1-2; 7 bases fit TRBD1. V lost 0 bases, J lost 5 bases, and 3 bases stayed unmatched. The CDR3 spans 13 residues. Germline V gene sequence: CDR1 DFQATT, CDR2 SNEGSKA (reference sequence). For the CDR3, the DNA is TGCAGTGCTAGAGAGGGGACAGCGTATGGCTACACCTTC. Translating it yields CSAREGTAYGYTF.

This clonotype was observed at least ten times. V is TRBV7-2 and J is TRBJ2-7, with a possible D match to TRBD2 (5 bases). The CDR3 spans 14 residues. Germline V gene sequence: CDR1 SGHTA, CDR2 FQGNSA. Trimming took off 3 bases at V and 1 base at J, with 10 bases between the two ends. The CDR3 DNA reads as TGTGCCAGCAGCTTGGGTGGAGGTTCCTACGAGCAGTACTTC. Protein sequence: CASSLGGGSYEQYF.

This clonotype was observed a handful of times. Here the CDR3 DNA reads TGTGCCAGCAGCTTGGGGGACAGGGTTGAAGCTTTCTTT. This encodes CASSLGDRVEAFF. The chain joins TRBV7-2 to TRBJ1-1; 9 nucleotides agree with TRBD1. CDR3 length: 13 amino acids. J lost 7 bases, V lost 3 bases, and 3 bases had no gene match. Germline V gives CDR1 SGHTA, CDR2 FQGNSA.

This chain joins TRBV3-1 and TRBJ2-7; 11 positions match TRBD2. V lost 1 base to trimming and J lost 2 bases; unmatched junction nucleotides: 4. The CDR3 consists of 16 residues. Germline V CDR1 and CDR2: LGHDT, YNNKEL (reference sequence). CDR3 sequence (DNA): TGTGCCAGCAGCCAAGTATCTAGCGGGAGGCCCTACGAGCAGTACTTC. Amino acids: CASSQVSSGRPYEQYF.

The rearrangement uses TRBV28 and TRBJ1-1; D is uncertain. Germline-derived CDR1 and CDR2 are MDHEN and SYDVKM. CDR3 size: 11 residues. The V end was cut by 6 bases, the J end by 8 bases, with 10 bases between. CDR3 in amino acids: CASRLGLEAFF. In DNA form, the CDR3 reads TGTGCCAGCAGGTTAGGACTGGAAGCTTTCTTT.